This T cell receptor beta chain originates from a study of control samples from healthy donors and cancer patients (dated by TCRdb to 2018 to 2020). As regards this clone: Its target antigen remains unknown. No base qualities exist here, and no much larger clone lies one base off it.

Receptors were amplified or captured by the immunoSEQ multiplex PCR assay. Drawn from immuneACCESS, this table holds only the in-frame rearrangements with V and J called that TCRdb kept. Clones are partly lost; checked studies trace under half to an unresolved V gene and leave the rest unexplained. The sample table lists under 130,000 clones, about four fifths of them with a count of one. The top ten clonotypes cover 13% of the sample. This TCR was sampled from a woman aged 45-65 years in good health. The sequenced material came from blood.

The DNA is as follows: TGTGCCAGCAGATTACCGGGACAGGGATTCTACGAGCAGTACTTC. Its protein reads: CASRLPGQGFYEQYF. Rearrangement joined TRBV27 to TRBJ2-7, and TRBD1 matches 9 of the central bases. After removal of 6 bases from V and 3 bases from J, the junction retains 9 bases not matched to a gene. The germline V gene encodes CDR1 MNHEY and CDR2 SMNVEV (reference sequence). From the cysteine through the phenylalanine, the CDR3 covers 15 amino acids. Only CDR3 DNA is held: 45 bases, read in frame from base 1.